This T cell receptor beta chain derives from a study of Tregs in tolerant kidney transplant recipients. This clone was seen only once. Sequencing was performed with immunoSEQ multiplex PCR; in TCRdb, only in-frame clones are kept and a portion is missing. The profile covers roughly 66,000 clones, with approximately 92% appearing a single time and 10% to 11% taken by the ten largest. The sequence came from a human donor who received a combined kidney and bone marrow transplant. This sample comprised CD8+ T cells from blood, obtained before the transplant.

The CDR3 here is CASSLEPRGKDTEAFF. The DNA for the CDR3 is TGCGCCAGCAGCTTGGAACCCAGGGGTAAAGACACTGAAGCTTTCTTT. This chain links TRBV5-1 with TRBJ1-1, with D perhaps TRBD1 (6 bases). Deletions cut 0 bases from V and 3 bases from J, with 15 bases between. CDR1 and CDR2 (germline): SGHRS, YFSETQ. CDR3 length equals 16 residues.